A single sample gave rise to the 4 T cell receptor beta chains below, sequenced in a study of T cell changes during pregnancy in multiple sclerosis. Clones were sequenced by immunoSEQ multiplex PCR, and TCRdb holds only the in-frame ones, with some missing. This sample yields tens of thousands of clones, of which approximately 92% are seen a single time; around 1% belongs to the top ten. Source: peripheral blood, taken after pregnancy. Receptors originate from a female donor with multiple sclerosis, enrolled in a pregnancy study.

The chain combines TRBV27 with TRBJ2-3, with D tentatively TRBD1 (7 bases). Germline loops: CDR1 MNHEY, CDR2 SMNVEV (reference sequence). CDR3 length: 18 residues. Between the trimmed V and J ends, which lost 5 bases and 6 bases, there was a span of 27 bases. CDR3 coding DNA: TGTGCCAGCAGTCGACAGGGAGGTGGGGGAGCGATGCGGGATACGCAGTATTTT. Translating it yields CASSRQGGGGAMRDTQYF.

The CDR3 DNA is TGTGCCTGGAGTTCCAGGGGGCTTTTCAAGTATGGCCAGCCCCAGCATTTT. Protein: CAWSSRGLFKYGQPQHF. The chain links TRBV30 to TRBJ1-5; 8 bases are shared with TRBD1. The junction had 16 bases not matched to a gene; V was cut back by 2 bases and J by 7 bases. The V gene's germline CDR1 is GTSNPN and CDR2 SVGIG (reference sequence). This CDR3 is 17 amino acids long.

In this sample, this clone turned up a few times. The chain has TRBV9 and TRBJ2-2, with D hard to call. The ends were cut back, 6 bases at V and 4 bases at J, with 7 bases in the middle. This CDR3 contains 12 residues. CDR1 and CDR2 (germline): SGDLS, YYNGEE. This chain's CDR3 is CASTVITGELFF. CDR3 DNA sequence: TGTGCCAGCACTGTTATCACCGGGGAGCTGTTTTTT.

The chain carries TRBV27 and TRBJ1-6, with a weak D call TRBD1 (5 bases). Germline V gives CDR1 MNHEY, CDR2 SMNVEV (reference sequence). This CDR3 contains 15 residues. V was trimmed by 1 base and J by 10 bases, leaving 14 bases between them. The CDR3 is CASSLLDKSISPLHF. The CDR3, as DNA: TGTGCCAGCAGTTTATTGGACAAGTCGATATCACCCCTCCACTTT.